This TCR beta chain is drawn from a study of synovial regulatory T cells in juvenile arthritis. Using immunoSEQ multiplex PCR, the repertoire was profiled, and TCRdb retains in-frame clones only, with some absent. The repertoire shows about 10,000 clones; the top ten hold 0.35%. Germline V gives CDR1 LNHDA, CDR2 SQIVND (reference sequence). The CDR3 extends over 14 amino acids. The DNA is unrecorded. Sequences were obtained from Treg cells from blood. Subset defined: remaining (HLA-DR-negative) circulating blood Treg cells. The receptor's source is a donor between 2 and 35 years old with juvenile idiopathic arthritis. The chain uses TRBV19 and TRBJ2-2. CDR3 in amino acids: CASSAFLGTGELFF.